This T cell receptor (beta chain) was captured in a study of CD8+ T cells in alopecia areata. Study information: Among treated patients, oral tofacitinib was administered at 5 to 10 mg twice daily.

Sequencing templates came from extracted RNA that was reverse transcribed into cDNA. The assay was immunoSEQ multiplex PCR, and TCRdb's table has in-frame clones only and misses some. This table has under 70,000 clones, under 75% appearing once. Researchers took lesional scalp punch biopsies and peripheral blood from people who were alopecia areata patients. Cell sorting was applied to PBMCs, and CD4+ and CD8+ T cells were collected. General study findings and limits: Higher clonality was seen in lesional scalp than in normal scalp, especially in alopecia totalis/universalis.

A word on this clone: The target antigen is unknown.

V lost 5 bases and J 5 bases, leaving 15 bases between the germline ends. Looked up from germline, CDR1 is SGHVS and CDR2 is FNYEAQ. CDR3 length equals 14 residues. Source: CD8+ T cells sorted from blood, taken at week 0. The gene calls are TRBV7-6 and TRBJ1-1, with D perhaps matching TRBD1 (6 bases). The sequence was obtained from a human donor with alopecia areata. The CDR3 reads CASSPRGQGTEAFF. CDR3 DNA sequence: TGTGCCAGCAGCCCGAGGGGTCAGGGGACTGAAGCTTTCTTT.